This TCR beta chain comes out of a study of T cell repertoires in cytomegalovirus infection. V lost 3 bases to trimming and J lost 4 bases; unmatched junction nucleotides: 3. CDR1 is SGHTA, CDR2 FQGTGA, per germline. This CDR3 region has 15 residues. TCRdb reprocessed the reads with MiXCR, giving one entry per CDR3 protein. The sample has 600,000 to 800,000 distinct CDR3 sequences; less than 25% are singletons. The material sequenced was CD8+ T cells from PBMCs. The chain carries TRBV7-3 and TRBJ2-1; the match to TRBD2 covers 10 bases. This TCR was recovered from a human donor in good health (CMV status not recorded). Some clones in this sample may be carry-over from other donors' samples. CDR3 sequence: CASSFGLADYNEQFF. The CDR3 DNA follows: TGTGCCAGCAGCTTCGGACTAGCGGATTACAATGAGCAGTTCTTC.